This T cell receptor beta chain stems from a study of blood T cell repertoires in COVID-19 (dated by TCRdb to 2018 to 2020). The study in broad terms: Samples from collaborators originated in the United States, Italy and Spain and spanned both the acute and convalescent phases of COVID-19. The dataset comprised deeply sampled blood TCRbeta repertoires from subjects exposed to, actively infected with, or recovered from COVID-19. The prospective study material was composed of cDNA or gDNA derived from T cells, B-cell-depleted T cells, or PBMCs. The samples were drawn from two sources: the first 160 participants of the ongoing ImmuneRACE study, and 1,000 to 1,500 subjects contributed by 6 global collaborators. Nearly every sample came with metadata listing a de-identified subject ID, COVID-19 status, age in years and sex. HLA class I and class II types, where available, came from metadata supplied by the sample provider rather than from assay-based typing. The repertoires were released in a freely available public database intended as a resource for research on the immune response to SARS-CoV-2.

With regard to this clone: Its target antigen remains unknown. Base quality data are lacking; no much larger clone is found one base away.

The germline V gene gives CDR1 as MGHRA and CDR2 as YSYEKL. The CDR3 runs 12 residues from the cysteine to the phenylalanine. Of all the DNA, just the CDR3 is kept, 36 bases in frame from base 1. V loses 3 bases, J loses 3 bases, and the germline ends lie 5 bases apart. Study-wide findings and limitations: Clinical and demographic metadata were provided uncurated, with the amount varying by source and participant.

TCRbeta CDR3 regions were amplified from genomic DNA by means of the immunoSEQ Assay, a bias-controlled multiplex PCR. Under the source paper's analysis protocol: The number of nucleated cells in each sample was estimated from the amplification of reference gene primers within the assay. Sequence reads were collapsed and filtered to measure the absolute abundance of every unique TCRbeta CDR3 rearrangement. For each sample, productive Simpson clonality was calculated as the square root of Simpson's diversity index across productive rearrangements. Here the immuneACCESS table is served through TCRdb, limited to in-frame sequences with V and J called. Missing clones are a known gap in these copies; in checked studies unresolved V genes cover under half, and the rest lacks a known reason. V and J calls and clone size are given by that table; D and trimming were obtained from the DNA. This sample comprises about 360,000 clones, around 87% of them detected only once. Less than 3.5% of the sample is taken by the ten largest.

Whole blood was collected in K2EDTA tubes by collaborating institutions according to the institutions' own protocols. Collaborator samples were shipped for TCRbeta analysis as frozen whole blood, isolated PBMCs, or DNA extracted from either sample type. Material for sequencing was peripheral blood. This receptor chain uses TRBV4-1 and TRBJ1-2; TRBD1 is possibly the D segment (5 matching bases). The clonotype originates from a human donor in a cohort sampled during active COVID-19. The DNA sequence is TGCGCCAGCAGCCACAGGGACTATGGCTACACCTTC. It translates to CASSHRDYGYTF.